This TCR beta chain was sequenced in a study of T-cell reconstitution after alpha-beta-depleted transplantation in children (dated by TCRdb to 2016 to 2017). With regard to the full study: The study quantitatively tracked T-cell immune reconstitution after TCRalphabeta/CD19-depleted allogeneic hematopoietic cell transplantation in children using TCR repertoire profiling.

Libraries were built with PCR. Sequenced using an Illumina HiSeq 2500. Molecular barcoding was employed in the preparation of TCR libraries, with unique molecular identifiers being used to normalize TCRbeta repertoire quantification. The raw public reads went through TCRdb reprocessing: fastp at Q25, MiXCR clone calling, in-frame beta chains kept. One record per CDR3 amino acid sequence lists the most common genes and DNA. This sample comprises 81,000 or so distinct CDR3 sequences, about 14% of them detected only once. The top ten constitute about 20% of the sample. General conclusions and limits of the study: In some patients, high TCRbeta diversity at day 60 was attributed to recipient T cells and intrathymic progenitors that had survived conditioning. Apparently early alphabetaT-cell count recovery about two months after transplant reportedly relied on only several hundred rapidly expanded clones derived from non-depleted graft cells. Hyperexpanded clone frequencies declined over subsequent months; after one year, T-cell counts and TCRbeta diversity were mostly attributed to newly produced T cells.

The V end gives up 4 bases and the J end 6 bases, leaving 5 bases in the junction not matched to a gene. The germline V gene encodes CDR1 MNHEY and CDR2 SVGAGI. Inclusive of the bounding cysteine and phenylalanine, the CDR3 is 15 residues long. Only the CDR3 DNA is retained, 45 bases long and in frame from the first base. The meaning of the sample's treatment or condition label: allogeneic hematopoietic cell transplantation with graft depleted of TCRalphabeta T cells and CD19 B cells. The transplant recipients were children given TCRalphabeta/CD19-depleted allogeneic hematopoietic cell grafts. This clonotype was recorded a few times. It lacks a known antigen. No per-base quality is available; no much larger clone lies one base away.

The sequenced sample was PBMCs, mostly from graft donor cells, obtained 180 days after TCRalphabeta/CD19-depleted stem cell transplant. The sequence came from a male patient aged 2 to 9 who had a stem cell transplant for acute lymphoblastic leukemia, so the T cells may come from the graft donor. The rearranged segments are TRBV6-5 and TRBJ2-2; TRBD1 agrees with 10 junctional bases. The CDR3: CASSLTGGGAGELFF. The DNA reads TGTGCCAGCAGTTTGACAGGGGGCGGGGCCGGGGAGCTGTTTTTT.